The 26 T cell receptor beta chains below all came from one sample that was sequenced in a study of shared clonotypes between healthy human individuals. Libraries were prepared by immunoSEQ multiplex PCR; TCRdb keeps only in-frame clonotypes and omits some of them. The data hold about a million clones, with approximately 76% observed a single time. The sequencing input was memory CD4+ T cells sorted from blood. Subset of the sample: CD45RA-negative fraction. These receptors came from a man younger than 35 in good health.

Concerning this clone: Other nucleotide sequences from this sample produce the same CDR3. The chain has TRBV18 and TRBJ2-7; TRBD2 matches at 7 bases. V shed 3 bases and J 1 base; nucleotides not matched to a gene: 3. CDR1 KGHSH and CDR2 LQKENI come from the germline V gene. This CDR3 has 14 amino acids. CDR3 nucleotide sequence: TGTGCCAGCTCACCGGGACTATCTTCCTACGAGCAGTACTTC. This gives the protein CASSPGLSSYEQYF. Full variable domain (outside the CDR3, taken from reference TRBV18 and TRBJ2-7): NAGVMQNPRHLVRRRGQEARLRCSPMKGHSHVYWYRQLPEEGLKFMVYLQKENIIDESGMPKERFSAEFPKEGPSILRIQQVVRGDSAAYFCASSPGLSSYEQYFGPGTRLTVT.

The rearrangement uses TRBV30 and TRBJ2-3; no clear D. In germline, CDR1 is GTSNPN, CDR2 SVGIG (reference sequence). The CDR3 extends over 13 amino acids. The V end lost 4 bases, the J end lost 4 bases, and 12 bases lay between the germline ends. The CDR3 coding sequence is TGTGCCTGGATGAAGAGCGCACCAGATACGCAGTATTTT. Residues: CAWMKSAPDTQYF.

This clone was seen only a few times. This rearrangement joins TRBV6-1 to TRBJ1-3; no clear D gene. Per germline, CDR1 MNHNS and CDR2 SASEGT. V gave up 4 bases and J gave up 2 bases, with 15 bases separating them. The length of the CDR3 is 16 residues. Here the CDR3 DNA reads TGTGCCAGCAGTGCATTCTACTCAGACGCTGGAAACACCATATATTTT. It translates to CASSAFYSDAGNTIYF.

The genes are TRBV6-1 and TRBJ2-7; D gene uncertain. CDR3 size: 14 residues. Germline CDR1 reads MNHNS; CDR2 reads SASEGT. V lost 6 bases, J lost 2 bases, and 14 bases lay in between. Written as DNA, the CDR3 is TGTGCCAGCAGGGCCCCGACTCAGACCTACGAGCAGTACTTC. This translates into CASRAPTQTYEQYF.

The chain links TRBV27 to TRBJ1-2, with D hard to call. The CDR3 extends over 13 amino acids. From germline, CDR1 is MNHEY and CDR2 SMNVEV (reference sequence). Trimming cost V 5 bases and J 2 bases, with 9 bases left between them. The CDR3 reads CASSRTANYGYTF. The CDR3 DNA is TGTGCCAGCAGTCGGACCGCAAACTATGGCTACACCTTC.

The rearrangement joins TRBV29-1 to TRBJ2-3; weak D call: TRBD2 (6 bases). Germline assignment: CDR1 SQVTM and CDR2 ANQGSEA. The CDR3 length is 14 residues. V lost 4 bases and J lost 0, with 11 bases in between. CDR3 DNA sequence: TGCAGCGTTGCGCGGGGTTCTAGCACAGATACGCAGTATTTT. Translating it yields CSVARGSSTDTQYF.

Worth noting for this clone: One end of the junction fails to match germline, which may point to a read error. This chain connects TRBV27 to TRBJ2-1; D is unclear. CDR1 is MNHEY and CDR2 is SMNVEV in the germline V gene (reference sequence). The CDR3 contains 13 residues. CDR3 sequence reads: CATRVMVRAALVF. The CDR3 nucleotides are TGTGCCACCCGAGTGATGGTTCGGGCCGCTTTGGTCTTC.

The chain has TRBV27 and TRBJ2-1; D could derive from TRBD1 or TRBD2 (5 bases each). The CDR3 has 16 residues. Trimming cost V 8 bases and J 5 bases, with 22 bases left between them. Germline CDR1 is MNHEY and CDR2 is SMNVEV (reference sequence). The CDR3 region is CASESQREKGHNEQFF. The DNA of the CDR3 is TGTGCCAGCGAGTCCCAGAGGGAGAAGGGACACAATGAGCAGTTCTTC.

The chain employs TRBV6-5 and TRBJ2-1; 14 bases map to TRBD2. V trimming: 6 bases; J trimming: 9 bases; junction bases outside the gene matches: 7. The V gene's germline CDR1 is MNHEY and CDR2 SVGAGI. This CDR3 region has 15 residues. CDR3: CASRSGLAGEGEQFF. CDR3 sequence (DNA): TGTGCCAGCAGATCGGGACTAGCGGGAGAAGGTGAGCAGTTCTTC.

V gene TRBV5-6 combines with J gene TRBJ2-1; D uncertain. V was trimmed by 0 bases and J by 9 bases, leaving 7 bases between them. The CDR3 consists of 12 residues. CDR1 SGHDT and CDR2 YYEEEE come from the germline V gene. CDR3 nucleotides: TGTGCCAGCAGCTTGGTAGGTCCTGAGCAGTTCTTC. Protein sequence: CASSLVGPEQFF.

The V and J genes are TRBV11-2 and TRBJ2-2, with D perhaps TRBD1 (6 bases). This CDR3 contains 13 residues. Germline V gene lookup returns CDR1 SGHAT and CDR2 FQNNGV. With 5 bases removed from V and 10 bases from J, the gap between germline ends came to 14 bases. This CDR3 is CASSSTGLVELFF. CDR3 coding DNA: TGTGCCAGCAGCAGTACAGGGTTAGTGGAGCTGTTTTTT.

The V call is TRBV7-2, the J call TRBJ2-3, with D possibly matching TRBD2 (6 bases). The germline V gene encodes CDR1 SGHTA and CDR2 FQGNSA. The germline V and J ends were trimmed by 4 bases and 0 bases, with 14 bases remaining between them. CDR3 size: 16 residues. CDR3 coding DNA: TGTGCCAGCAGCTCTAGGGGAGGCCCTAGCACAGATACGCAGTATTTT. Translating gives CASSSRGGPSTDTQYF.

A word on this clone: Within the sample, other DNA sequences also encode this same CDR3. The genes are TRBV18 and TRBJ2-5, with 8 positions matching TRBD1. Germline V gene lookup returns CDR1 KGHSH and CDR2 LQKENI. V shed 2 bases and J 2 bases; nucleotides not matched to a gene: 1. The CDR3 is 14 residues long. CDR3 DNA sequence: TGTGCCAGCTCACCAAGACAGGGGCAAGAGACCCAGTACTTC. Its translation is CASSPRQGQETQYF.

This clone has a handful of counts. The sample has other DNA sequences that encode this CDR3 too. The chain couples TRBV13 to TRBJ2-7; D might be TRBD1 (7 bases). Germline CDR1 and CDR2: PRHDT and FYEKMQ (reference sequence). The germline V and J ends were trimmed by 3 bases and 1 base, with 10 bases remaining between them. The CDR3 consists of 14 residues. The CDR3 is CASSLPGGSYEQYF. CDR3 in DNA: TGTGCCAGCAGCTTGCCAGGGGGGTCCTACGAGCAGTACTTC.

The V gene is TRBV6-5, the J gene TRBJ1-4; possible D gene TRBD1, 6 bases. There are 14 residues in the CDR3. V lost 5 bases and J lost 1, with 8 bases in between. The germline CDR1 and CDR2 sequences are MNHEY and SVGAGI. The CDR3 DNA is TGTGCCAGCAGTGAACAGGGAACTAATGAAAAACTGTTTTTT. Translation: CASSEQGTNEKLFF.

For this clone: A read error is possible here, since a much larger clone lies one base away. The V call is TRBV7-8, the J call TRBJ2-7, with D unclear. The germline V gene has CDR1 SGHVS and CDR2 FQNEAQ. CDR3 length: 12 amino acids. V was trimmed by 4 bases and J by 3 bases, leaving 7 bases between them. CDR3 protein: CASSSSFYEQYF. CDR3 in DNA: TGTGCCAGCAGCTCGAGCTTCTACGAGCAGTACTTC.

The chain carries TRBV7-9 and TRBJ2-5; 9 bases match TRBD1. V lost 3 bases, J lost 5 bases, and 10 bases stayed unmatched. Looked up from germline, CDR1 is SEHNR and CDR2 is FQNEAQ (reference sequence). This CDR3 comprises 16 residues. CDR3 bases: TGTGCCAGCAGCTTTCCGGGACAGGGCCTCGGTGAGACCCAGTACTTC. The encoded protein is CASSFPGQGLGETQYF.

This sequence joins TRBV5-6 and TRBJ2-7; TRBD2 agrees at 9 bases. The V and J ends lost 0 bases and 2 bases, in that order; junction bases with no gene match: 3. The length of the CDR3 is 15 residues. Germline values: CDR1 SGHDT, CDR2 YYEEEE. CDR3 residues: CASSLAAGGPYEQYF. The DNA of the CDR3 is TGTGCCAGCAGCTTGGCGGCGGGAGGGCCCTACGAGCAGTACTTC.

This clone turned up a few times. The CDR3 bases are TGTGCCAGCAGTTCCAAGGGGCGATATAATTCACCCCTCCACTTT. This translates into CASSSKGRYNSPLHF. This sequence joins TRBV6-6 and TRBJ1-6, with D possibly matching TRBD1 (5 bases). The germline CDR1 and CDR2 sequences are MNHNY and SVGAGI (reference sequence). The V end lost 4 bases, the J end lost 4 bases, and 11 bases lay between the germline ends. The length of the CDR3 is 15 residues.

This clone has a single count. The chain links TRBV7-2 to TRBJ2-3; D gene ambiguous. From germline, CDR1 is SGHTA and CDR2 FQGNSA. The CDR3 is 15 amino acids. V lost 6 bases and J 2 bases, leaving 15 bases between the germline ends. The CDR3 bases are TGTGCCAGCAGTCCTCCGATGAGCACCACAGATACGCAGTATTTT. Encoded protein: CASSPPMSTTDTQYF.

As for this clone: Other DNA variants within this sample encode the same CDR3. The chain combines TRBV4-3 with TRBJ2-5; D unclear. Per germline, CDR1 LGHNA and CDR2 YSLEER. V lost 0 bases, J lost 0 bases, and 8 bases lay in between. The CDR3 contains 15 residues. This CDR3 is CASSQDYSDQETQYF. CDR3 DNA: TGCGCCAGCAGCCAAGATTACAGCGACCAAGAGACCCAGTACTTC.

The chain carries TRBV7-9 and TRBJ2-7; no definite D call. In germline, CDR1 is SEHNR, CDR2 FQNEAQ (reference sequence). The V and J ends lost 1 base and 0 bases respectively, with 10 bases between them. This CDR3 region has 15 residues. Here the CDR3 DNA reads TGTGCCAGCAGCTTAGAGGCAGCTCCCTCCTACGAGCAGTACTTC. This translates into CASSLEAAPSYEQYF. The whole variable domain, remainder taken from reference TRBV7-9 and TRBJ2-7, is DTGVSQNPRHKITKRGQNVTFRCDPISEHNRLYWYRQTLGQGPEFLTYFQNEAQLEKSRLLSDRFSAERPKGSFSTLEIQRTEQGDSAMYLCASSLEAAPSYEQYFGPGTRLTVT.

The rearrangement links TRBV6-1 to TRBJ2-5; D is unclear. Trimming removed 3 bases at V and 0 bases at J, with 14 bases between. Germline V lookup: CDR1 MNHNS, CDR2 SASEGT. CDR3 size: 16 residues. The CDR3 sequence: CASSDSWSAYQETQYF. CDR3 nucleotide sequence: TGTGCCAGCAGTGATTCGTGGTCTGCGTACCAAGAGACCCAGTACTTC.

The CDR3, as DNA: TGTGCCAGCTCACCGGCACTGGACAGAAGTAACACTGAAGCTTTCTTT. Amino acids: CASSPALDRSNTEAFF. The chain combines TRBV18 with TRBJ1-1; D might be TRBD1 (6 bases). The CDR3 sequence is 16 residues long. Trimming stripped 3 bases from V and 2 bases from J, with 16 bases between. Per the germline V gene, CDR1 is KGHSH and CDR2 is LQKENI.

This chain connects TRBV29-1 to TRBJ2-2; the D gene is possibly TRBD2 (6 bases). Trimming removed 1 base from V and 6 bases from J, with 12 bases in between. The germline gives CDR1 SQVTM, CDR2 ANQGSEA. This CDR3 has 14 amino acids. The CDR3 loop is CSVEGAGLSGELFF. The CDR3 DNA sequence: TGCAGCGTTGAAGGGGCGGGACTTTCCGGGGAGCTGTTTTTT.

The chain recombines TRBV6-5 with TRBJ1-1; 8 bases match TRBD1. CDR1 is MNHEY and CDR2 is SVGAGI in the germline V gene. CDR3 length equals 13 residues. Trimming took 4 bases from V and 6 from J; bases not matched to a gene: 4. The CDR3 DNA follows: TGTGCCAGCAGTTCCAGGGGGCAGGCTGAAGCTTTCTTT. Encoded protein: CASSSRGQAEAFF.